The present T cell receptor (beta chain) was sequenced within a study of patients and donors after allogeneic stem cell transplantation. A single record per CDR3 protein comes from TCRdb applying MiXCR to the RT-PCR reads. The profile covers approximately 250,000 distinct CDR3 sequences, with 14% appearing a single time and 11% taken by the ten largest. This clonotype has just a few counts. An end of the junction does not agree with germline; a read error may underlie this. Sequenced: blood, either unsorted or a sorted T cell fraction (not recorded which). The sequence came from a human donor who was either an allogeneic HSCT recipient or a stem cell or donor lymphocyte infusion donor (not recorded which). It is not recorded whose cells these are; they may come from a transplant donor.

The CDR3 bases are TGTGCTAGCAGCCCCACTAGCGGGGGCCAAGAGACCCAGTACTTC. Its translation: CASSPTSGGQETQYF. The chain carries TRBV7-7 and TRBJ2-5, with 11 positions matching TRBD2. The CDR3 has 15 residues. Germline lookup yields CDR1 SSHAT and CDR2 FNYEAQ (reference sequence).